The 27 T cell receptor beta chains listed next were all sequenced from one sample in a study of identical twins. MiXCR, applied by TCRdb to the 5' RACE reads, yields one record per CDR3 protein. The sample records 450,000 or so distinct CDR3 sequences, 18% being singletons. What was sequenced was naive T cells sorted from blood. These receptors came from a man in his fifties in good health.

This clonotype was seen a handful of times. V is TRBV20-1 and J is TRBJ1-4, with TRBD1 as a possible D gene (5 bases). Trimming pared 3 bases from V and 6 bases from J, leaving 17 bases between. CDR3 size: 15 residues. CDR1 is DFQATT, CDR2 SNEGSKA, per germline (reference sequence). This CDR3 reads CSARTYGGFYEKLFF. The CDR3, as DNA: TGCAGTGCTAGGACTTACGGGGGATTTTATGAAAAACTGTTTTTT.

The chain is built from TRBV11-2 and TRBJ2-2; D call uncertain. CDR1 SGHAT and CDR2 FQNNGV come from the germline V gene. The CDR3 extends over 16 amino acids. The V and J ends lost 5 bases and 7 bases respectively, with 20 bases between them. The CDR3 loop is CASSVSGAIRSGELFF. The CDR3 nucleotides read TGTGCCAGCAGCGTGTCGGGCGCCATCAGGAGCGGGGAGCTGTTTTTT. The whole variable domain, remainder taken from reference TRBV11-2 and TRBJ2-2, is EAGVAQSPRYKIIEKRQSVAFWCNPISGHATLYWYQQILGQGPKLLIQFQNNGVVDDSQLPKDRFSAERLKGVDSTLKIQPAKLEDSAVYLCASSVSGAIRSGELFFGEGSRLTVL.

Of note for this clonotype: This may be a read error: a much more frequent sequence differs by one nucleotide. J is TRBJ2-2 and V is TRBV20-1; D possibly corresponds to TRBD1 (6 bases). Germline assignment: CDR1 DFQATT and CDR2 SNEGSKA (reference sequence). V was clipped by 0 bases and J by 0 bases, with 8 bases between them. The CDR3 runs to 15 residues. The CDR3 sequence is CSAREGTTNTGELFF. Here the CDR3 DNA reads TGCAGTGCTAGAGAAGGGACAACGAACACCGGGGAGCTGTTTTTT.

J is TRBJ2-3 and V is TRBV28; the D gene is possibly TRBD1 (6 bases). Germline assignment: CDR1 MDHEN and CDR2 SYDVKM. The CDR3 is 15 amino acids. The V gene lost 2 bases and the J gene lost 4 bases, with 13 bases spanning the gap. The CDR3 is CASSLKTGPADTQYF. The CDR3, as DNA: TGTGCCAGCAGTTTAAAAACAGGGCCGGCAGATACGCAGTATTTT.

This clonotype was found many times. The chain has TRBV29-1 and TRBJ2-3, with 7 bases lining up with TRBD2. Germline trimming cut 5 bases from V and 12 bases from J; bases unmatched to any gene: 11. Germline CDR1 is SQVTM and CDR2 is ANQGSEA. The CDR3 length is 12 residues. The CDR3 protein is CSVIPGGTHQYF. As DNA, the CDR3 is TGCAGCGTTATTCCCGGGGGGACCCATCAGTATTTT.

This clonotype was found a few times. The V and J genes are TRBV7-9 and TRBJ2-3; 7 nucleotides agree with TRBD2. The CDR3 spans 15 residues. The germline gives CDR1 SEHNR, CDR2 FQNEAQ (reference sequence). With V trimmed by 5 bases and J by 6 bases, 11 bases remained unmatched. The CDR3 DNA is TGTGCCAGCAGCAACGGACACGGGGGGTCGGATACGCAGTATTTT. Residues: CASSNGHGGSDTQYF. Full variable domain (outside the CDR3, taken from reference TRBV7-9 and TRBJ2-3): DTGVSQNPRHKITKRGQNVTFRCDPISEHNRLYWYRQTLGQGPEFLTYFQNEAQLEKSRLLSDRFSAERPKGSFSTLEIQRTEQGDSAMYLCASSNGHGGSDTQYFGPGTRLTVL.

This clonotype was observed at least ten times. V usage is TRBV2 and J usage is TRBJ2-7; TRBD2 might be the D (6 bases). Per the germline V gene, CDR1 is SNHLY and CDR2 is FYNNEI. The CDR3 runs 14 residues. V shed 7 bases and J shed 0 bases, with 13 bases lying between them. The CDR3 DNA reads TGTGCCAGCACCTTACGGGGGAGCTCCTACGAGCAGTACTTC. As protein: CASTLRGSSYEQYF.

This clonotype was seen only a few times. The chain combines TRBV27 with TRBJ1-2, with D possibly being TRBD1 (6 bases). Germline V gene lookup returns CDR1 MNHEY and CDR2 SMNVEV (reference sequence). The CDR3 runs to 14 residues. V dropped 6 bases and J dropped 3 bases, with 14 bases sitting between them. Here the CDR3 DNA reads TGTGCCAGCAGCAGAAGACAGGAAGACTATGGCTACACCTTC. Translated, it gives CASSRRQEDYGYTF.

This clonotype was detected many times. The V and J genes are TRBV4-1 and TRBJ1-1; D uncertain. Per the germline V gene, CDR1 is MGHRA and CDR2 is YSYEKL. Trimming stripped 2 bases from V and 0 bases from J, with 10 bases between. This CDR3 has 15 residues. CDR3 in amino acids: CASSQSGAVNTEAFF. The CDR3 DNA reads TGCGCCAGCAGCCAAAGCGGTGCCGTGAACACTGAAGCTTTCTTT.

The rearrangement joins TRBV5-1 to TRBJ2-1, with TRBD2 identical over 12 bases. Germline loops: CDR1 SGHRS, CDR2 YFSETQ. The length of the CDR3 is 18 residues. V lost 2 bases and J lost 0; bases outside the gene matches: 6. Here the CDR3 DNA reads TGCGCCAGCAGCTTACTAGCGGGGGGCCCGAGCTCCTACAATGAGCAGTTCTTC. Translated: CASSLLAGGPSSYNEQFF.

For this clonotype: One end of the junction does not line up with germline, which may come from a read error. The gene calls are TRBV7-7 and TRBJ2-5; the match to TRBD2 covers 7 bases. Germline V lookup: CDR1 SSHAT, CDR2 FNYEAQ (reference sequence). The CDR3 extends over 15 amino acids. In DNA form, the CDR3 reads TGTGCTAGCAGCTTATCTTACGGGGGGCAAGAGACCCAGTACTTC. Residues: CASSLSYGGQETQYF.

This clonotype was seen more than once but under ten times. This chain joins TRBV10-3 and TRBJ1-6; no clear D. Germline lookup yields CDR1 ENHRY and CDR2 SYGVKD. V was trimmed by 3 bases and J by 2 bases, leaving 5 bases between them. The CDR3 has 14 residues. CDR3 loop: CAISDVTYNSPLHF. CDR3 DNA: TGTGCCATCAGTGACGTAACCTATAATTCACCCCTCCACTTT.

This clonotype was seen a few times. The rearrangement joins TRBV20-1 to TRBJ1-4, with 8 bases lining up with TRBD1. V dropped 0 bases and J dropped 8; count of bases not matched to a gene: 8. In germline, CDR1 is DFQATT, CDR2 SNEGSKA (reference sequence). This CDR3 is built from 15 residues. The CDR3 nucleotides are TGCAGTGCTAGAGACAGGGGGCGCGGTGTCGAAAAACTGTTTTTT. Residues: CSARDRGRGVEKLFF.

This clonotype showed up many times. This chain uses TRBV12-3 or TRBV12-4 with TRBJ2-1, with a tentative D call TRBD2 (6 bases). Trimming shortened V by 8 bases and J by 9 bases, and 23 bases separated the two germline ends. This CDR3 region has 15 residues. The CDR3 sequence is CASGFVGGGIVEQFF. The CDR3, as DNA: TGTGCCAGCGGGTTTGTGGGGGGAGGAATTGTTGAGCAGTTCTTC.

The chain links TRBV9 to TRBJ2-2, with 7 nucleotides matching TRBD1. Trimming cost V 4 bases and J 7 bases; bases outside gene matches: 13. The germline CDR1 and CDR2 sequences are SGDLS and YYNGEE. This CDR3 has 16 amino acids. CDR3 coding DNA: TGTGCCAGCAGCCCACAGCCGACAGGGTTTGGCGGGGAGCTGTTTTTT. This sequence encodes CASSPQPTGFGGELFF.

A remark on this clonotype: The conserved phenylalanine or tryptophan normally closing the CDR3 is absent here, so this likely arose from a read error. The rearrangement uses TRBV3-1 and TRBJ2-1; TRBD1 agrees at 7 bases. The CDR3 extends over 16 amino acids. CDR1 is LGHDT and CDR2 is YNNKEL in the germline V gene (reference sequence). V lost 0 bases to trimming and J lost 4 bases; unmatched junction nucleotides: 6. The CDR3 sequence: CASSQDSGQVYNEQFY. The CDR3 region has the DNA TGTGCCAGCAGCCAAGATTCAGGACAGGTATACAATGAGCAGTTCTAC.

This clonotype showed up many times. This chain joins TRBV25-1 and TRBJ2-3; 7 bases are a match to TRBD2. This CDR3 has 15 amino acids. Germline trimming cut 5 bases from V and 0 bases from J; bases unmatched to any gene: 5. In germline, CDR1 is MGHDK, CDR2 SYGVNS. In DNA, the CDR3 is TGTGCCAGCAGTAGGTCGGGACTAAGCACAGATACGCAGTATTTT. Its translation is CASSRSGLSTDTQYF.

V is TRBV28 and J is TRBJ1-6; D is perhaps TRBD1 (5 bases). The V end lost 1 base, the J end lost 0 bases, and 13 bases lay between the germline ends. This CDR3 has 18 amino acids. The germline gives CDR1 MDHEN, CDR2 SYDVKM. CDR3 protein: CASSLLSGGDSYNSPLHF. The CDR3 bases are TGTGCCAGCAGTTTATTGTCGGGGGGGGACTCCTATAATTCACCCCTCCACTTT.

This clonotype was recorded at least ten times. This rearrangement joins TRBV12-3 or TRBV12-4 to TRBJ1-5; 7 nucleotides agree with TRBD1. This CDR3 has 14 amino acids. The V and J ends lost 7 bases and 3 bases, in that order; junction bases with no gene match: 6. The CDR3 spells CASTLGQSNQPQHF. DNA of the CDR3: TGTGCCAGCACCTTGGGACAGTCCAATCAGCCCCAGCATTTT.

In this sample, this clonotype turned up many times. CDR3 amino acids: CASSTSGRTTYEQYF. CDR3 nucleotides: TGTGCCAGCAGCACGAGCGGGAGGACTACCTACGAGCAGTACTTC. This chain joins TRBV6-1 and TRBJ2-7; TRBD2 agrees at 9 bases. Germline values: CDR1 MNHNS, CDR2 SASEGT. V was pared by 6 bases and J by 2 bases, with 8 bases of the junction left unmatched. The CDR3 loop spans 15 amino acids.

At least ten counts were recorded for this clonotype. The chain recombines TRBV5-1 with TRBJ2-5; D not certain. Deletions cut 4 bases from V and 4 bases from J, with 5 bases between. Germline V gene data show CDR1 as SGHRS and CDR2 as YFSETQ. The CDR3 runs 11 residues. This CDR3 is CASSGTETQYF. The CDR3 DNA follows: TGCGCCAGCAGCGGAACAGAGACCCAGTACTTC.

The chain links TRBV10-3 to TRBJ2-7; TRBD1 agrees at 8 bases. There are 15 residues in the CDR3. Germline V lookup: CDR1 ENHRY, CDR2 SYGVKD. Trimming cost V 6 bases and J 0 bases; bases outside gene matches: 7. The CDR3 sequence is CAISRGTGSSYEQYF. The CDR3 DNA reads as TGTGCCATCAGCCGGGGGACAGGAAGCTCCTACGAGCAGTACTTC.

This clonotype appeared a few times. The V call is TRBV7-3, the J call TRBJ2-1; 7 nucleotides agree with TRBD2. Germline lookup yields CDR1 SGHTA and CDR2 FQGTGA. V dropped 4 bases and J dropped 6; count of bases not matched to a gene: 12. The CDR3 covers 16 residues. DNA for the CDR3: TGTGCCAGCAGCTGGGGCGGGAGCCGTAAACGCAATGAGCAGTTCTTC. Encoded protein: CASSWGGSRKRNEQFF. Full variable domain (rest looked up from reference TRBV7-3 and TRBJ2-1): GAGVSQTPSNKVTEKGKYVELRCDPISGHTALYWYRQSLGQGPEFLIYFQGTGAADDSGLPNDRFFAVRPEGSVSTLKIQRTERGDSAVYLCASSWGGSRKRNEQFFGPGTRLTVL.

This clonotype appeared a few times. V usage is TRBV23-1 and J usage is TRBJ2-2, with D uncertain. TRBV23-1 is identified as an open reading frame with a role that is uncertain. V lost 3 bases to trimming and J lost 1 base, with 15 bases between them. This CDR3 spans 17 amino acids. CDR3: CASSQSPRAGNTGELFF. CDR3 in DNA: TGCGCCAGCAGTCAGTCCCCTAGGGCAGGGAACACCGGGGAGCTGTTTTTT.

This clonotype was observed a single time. The chain couples TRBV5-1 to TRBJ2-1, with 8 bases fitting TRBD2. The CDR3 has 15 amino acids. V shed 4 bases, J shed 3 bases, and the junction held 6 bases outside the gene matches. Germline loops: CDR1 SGHRS, CDR2 YFSETQ. As DNA, the CDR3 is TGCGCCAGCAGCGCCGCTAGCGGGTACTACAATGAGCAGTTCTTC. It yields the protein CASSAASGYYNEQFF.

This clonotype was found many times. This chain connects TRBV28 to TRBJ1-3; D uncertain. The CDR3 extends over 15 amino acids. V lost 4 bases, J lost 0 bases, and 10 bases lay in between. CDR1 MDHEN and CDR2 SYDVKM come from the germline V gene. CDR3 sequence: CASSSPSASGNTIYF. Written as DNA, the CDR3 is TGTGCCAGCAGTTCCCCGTCAGCCTCTGGAAACACCATATATTTT. Complete variable domain (other parts from reference TRBV28 and TRBJ1-3): DVKVTQSSRYLVKRTGEKVFLECVQDMDHENMFWYRQDPGLGLRLIYFSYDVKMKEKGDIPEGYSVSREKKERFSLILESASTNQTSMYLCASSSPSASGNTIYFGEGSWLTVV.

The genes are TRBV28 and TRBJ2-7; 7 positions agree with TRBD1. The CDR3 runs 15 residues. Germline V lookup: CDR1 MDHEN, CDR2 SYDVKM. J lost 7 bases, V lost 1 base, and 10 bases had no gene match. The DNA for the CDR3 is TGTGCCAGCAGTTTATTCGACAGGGACAGCGGTGAGCAGTACTTC. Encoded protein: CASSLFDRDSGEQYF.